This entry describes one T cell receptor (beta chain). What it recognizes is unknown. Between the trimmed V and J ends, which lost 4 bases and 6 bases, there was a span of 16 bases. Germline V gene data show CDR1 as MNHEY and CDR2 as SMNVEV (reference sequence). The CDR3 covers 15 residues. Measured with immunoSEQ multiplex PCR; TCRdb has only the in-frame clones, and not every one. Among about 590,000 clones listed, just under 97% were seen once. This specimen comes from a study of shared clonotypes between healthy human individuals. Regarding the study as a whole: What limited the represented genetic and exposure-history diversity was the small number of donors. Sampling included only blood; tissue repertoires likely differ. Deeper or shallower sequencing was expected to change how clonotypes are shared among donors.

Naive CD8 cells, CD45RO-negative and positively selected for CCR7, excluded terminally differentiated effector memory CD45RA+ cells. This chain uses TRBV27 with TRBJ1-5; D perhaps matches TRBD1 (5 bases). The TCR comes from a woman in her thirties in good health. The sample consisted of naive CD8+ T cells sorted from blood. The CDR3 coding sequence is TGTGCCAGCAGTTGGAGGGGTATGGGGAGTCAGCCCCAGCATTTT. Amino acid sequence: CASSWRGMGSQPQHF.